This T cell receptor beta chain is from a study of cytomegalovirus exposure and HLA in healthy donors. Turning to the study itself: Early released data comprised tens of millions of unique TCRs from HLA-typed donors. The study's findings and limits: An ancestry cluster, one associated with Asian ancestry, reportedly showed fewer N-insertions than the roughly 670-donor mean in a later analysis. In an earlier analysis, productive rearrangement rates for most beta V segments clustered near 87% or 30%.

Each donor was nominally healthy when sampled (though unrecorded immune exposures were likely). The PCR made use of 60 Vbeta and 13 Jbeta primers. Generated by immunoSEQ multiplex PCR, the TCRdb table keeps only in-frame clones and is missing some. This listing includes around 84,000 clones. J gave up 4 bases and V 7 bases, and 7 bases lay outside the gene matches. CDR3 length equals 14 residues. Germline CDR1 and CDR2: MNHEY and SMNVEV (reference sequence). Comments on this clone: Its antigen is unidentified.

The receptor comes from a young man in good health and CMV-seronegative. The sequencing sample was made of PBMCs. The chain links TRBV27 to TRBJ1-1, with TRBD1 matching over 9 bases. Here the CDR3 reads CASTATGGGTEAFF. In nucleotides, the CDR3 is TGTGCCAGCACCGCTACAGGGGGCGGCACTGAAGCTTTCTTT.